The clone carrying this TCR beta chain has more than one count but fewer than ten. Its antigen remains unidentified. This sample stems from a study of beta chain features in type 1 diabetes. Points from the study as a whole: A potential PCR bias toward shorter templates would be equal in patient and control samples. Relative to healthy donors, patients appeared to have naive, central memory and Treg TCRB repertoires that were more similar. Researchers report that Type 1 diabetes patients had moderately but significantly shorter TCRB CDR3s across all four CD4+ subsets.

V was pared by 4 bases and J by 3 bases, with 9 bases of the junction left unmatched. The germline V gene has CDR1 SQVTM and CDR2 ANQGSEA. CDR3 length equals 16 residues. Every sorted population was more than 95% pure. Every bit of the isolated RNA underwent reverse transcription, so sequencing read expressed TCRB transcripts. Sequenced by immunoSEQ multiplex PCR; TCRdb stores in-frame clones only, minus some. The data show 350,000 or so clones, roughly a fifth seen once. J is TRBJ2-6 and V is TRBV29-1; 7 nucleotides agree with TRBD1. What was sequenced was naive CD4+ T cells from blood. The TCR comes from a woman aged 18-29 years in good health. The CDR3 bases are TGCAGCGTTGTGGACATACGACAGGGTGGGGCCAACGTCCTGACTTTC. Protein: CSVVDIRQGGANVLTF.